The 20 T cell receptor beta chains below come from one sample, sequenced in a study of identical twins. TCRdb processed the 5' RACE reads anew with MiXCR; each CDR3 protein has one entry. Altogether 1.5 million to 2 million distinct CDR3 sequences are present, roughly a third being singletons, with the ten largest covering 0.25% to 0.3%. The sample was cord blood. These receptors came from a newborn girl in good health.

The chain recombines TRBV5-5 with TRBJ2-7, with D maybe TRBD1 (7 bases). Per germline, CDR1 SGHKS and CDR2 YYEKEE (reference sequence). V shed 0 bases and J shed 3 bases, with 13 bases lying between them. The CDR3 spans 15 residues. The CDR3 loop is CASSLGRDSLYEQYF. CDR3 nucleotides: TGTGCCAGCAGCTTGGGGCGGGACAGCCTCTACGAGCAGTACTTC.

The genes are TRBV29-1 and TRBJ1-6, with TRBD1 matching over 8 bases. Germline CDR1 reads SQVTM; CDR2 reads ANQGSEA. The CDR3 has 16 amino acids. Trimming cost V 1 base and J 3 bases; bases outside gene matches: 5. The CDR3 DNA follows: TGCAGCGTTGAAGGGACAGGGTCGTTCTATAATTCACCCCTCCACTTT. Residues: CSVEGTGSFYNSPLHF.

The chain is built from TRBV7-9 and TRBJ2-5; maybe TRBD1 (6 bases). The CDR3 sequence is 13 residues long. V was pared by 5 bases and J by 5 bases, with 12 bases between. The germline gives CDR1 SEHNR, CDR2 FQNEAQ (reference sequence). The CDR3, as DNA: TGTGCCAGCAGCCAAACAGGGCTGGAGACCCAGTACTTC. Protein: CASSQTGLETQYF.

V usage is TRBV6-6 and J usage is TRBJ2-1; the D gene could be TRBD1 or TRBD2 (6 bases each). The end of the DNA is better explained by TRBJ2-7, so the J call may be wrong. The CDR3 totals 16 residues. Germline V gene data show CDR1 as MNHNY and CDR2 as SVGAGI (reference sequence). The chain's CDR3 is CASSYSIGGSYNEQYF. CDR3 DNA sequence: TGTGCCAGCAGTTACTCGATAGGGGGGTCCTACAATGAGCAGTACTTC.

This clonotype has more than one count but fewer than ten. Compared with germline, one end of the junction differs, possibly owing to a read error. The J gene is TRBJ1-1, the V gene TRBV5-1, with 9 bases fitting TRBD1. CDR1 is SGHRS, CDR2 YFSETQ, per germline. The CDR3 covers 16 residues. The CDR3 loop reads CASSLFGTGMKTEAFF. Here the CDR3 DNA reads TGCGCCAGCAGCTTGTTCGGGACAGGGATGAAGACTGAAGCTTTCTTT.

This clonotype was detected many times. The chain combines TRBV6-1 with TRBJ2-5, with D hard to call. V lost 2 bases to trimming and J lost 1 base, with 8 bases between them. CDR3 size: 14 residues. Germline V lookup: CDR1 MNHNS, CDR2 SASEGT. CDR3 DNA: TGTGCCAGCAGTGAAAGTAGGGTCCAAGAGACCCAGTACTTC. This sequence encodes CASSESRVQETQYF.

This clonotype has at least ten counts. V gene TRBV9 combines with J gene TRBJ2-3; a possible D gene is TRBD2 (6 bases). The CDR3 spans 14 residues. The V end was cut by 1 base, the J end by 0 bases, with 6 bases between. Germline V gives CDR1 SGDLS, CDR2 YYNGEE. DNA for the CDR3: TGTGCCAGCAGCGTAACTAGCAGCACAGATACGCAGTATTTT. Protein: CASSVTSSTDTQYF.

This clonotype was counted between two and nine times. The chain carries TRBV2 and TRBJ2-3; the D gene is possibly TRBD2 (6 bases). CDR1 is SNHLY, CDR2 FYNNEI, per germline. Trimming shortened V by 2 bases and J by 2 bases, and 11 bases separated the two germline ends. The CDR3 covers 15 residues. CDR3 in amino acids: CASSELAVVTDTQYF. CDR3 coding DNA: TGTGCCAGCAGTGAATTAGCGGTCGTCACAGATACGCAGTATTTT.

CDR3 sequence: CAWKAGGPRSYNEQFF. CDR3 bases: TGTGCCTGGAAAGCGGGAGGCCCTCGCTCCTACAATGAGCAGTTCTTC. V gene TRBV30 combines with J gene TRBJ2-1; TRBD2 matches at 9 bases. This CDR3 is 16 amino acids long. Germline assignment: CDR1 GTSNPN and CDR2 SVGIG (reference sequence). V shed 4 bases, J shed 0 bases, and the junction held 7 bases outside the gene matches.

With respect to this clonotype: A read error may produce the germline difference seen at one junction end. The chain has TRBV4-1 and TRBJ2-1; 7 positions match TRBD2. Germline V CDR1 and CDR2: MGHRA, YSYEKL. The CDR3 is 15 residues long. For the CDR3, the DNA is TGCGCCAGCAGCCAAGGTCTAGCGGTCTACAATGAGCGGTTCTTC. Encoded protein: CASSQGLAVYNERFF.

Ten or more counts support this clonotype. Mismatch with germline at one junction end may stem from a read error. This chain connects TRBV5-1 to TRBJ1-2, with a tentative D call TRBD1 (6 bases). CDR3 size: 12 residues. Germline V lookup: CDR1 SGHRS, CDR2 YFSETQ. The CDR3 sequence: CASSSYRDGYTF. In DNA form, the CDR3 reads TGTGCCAGCAGCTCATACAGGGATGGCTACACCTTC.

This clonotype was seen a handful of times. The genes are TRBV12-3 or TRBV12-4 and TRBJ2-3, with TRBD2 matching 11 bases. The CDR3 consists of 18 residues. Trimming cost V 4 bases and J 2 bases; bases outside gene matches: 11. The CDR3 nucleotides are TGTGCCAGCAGTTCCAAGAGGGGACTAGCGGAGTACACAGATACGCAGTATTTT. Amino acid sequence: CASSSKRGLAEYTDTQYF.

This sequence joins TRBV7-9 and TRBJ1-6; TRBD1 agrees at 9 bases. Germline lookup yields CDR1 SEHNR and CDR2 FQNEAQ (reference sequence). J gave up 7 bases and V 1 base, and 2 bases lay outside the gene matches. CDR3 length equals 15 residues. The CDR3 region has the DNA TGTGCCAGCAGCTTAGGGACAGGGGCCAATTCACCCCTCCACTTT. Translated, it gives CASSLGTGANSPLHF.

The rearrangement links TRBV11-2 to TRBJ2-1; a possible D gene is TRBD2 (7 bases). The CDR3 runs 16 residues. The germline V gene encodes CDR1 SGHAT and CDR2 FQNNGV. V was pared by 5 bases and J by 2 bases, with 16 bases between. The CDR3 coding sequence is TGTGCCAGCAGCCGACCTAGGGGGGGGGCCTACAATGAGCAGTTCTTC. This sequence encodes CASSRPRGGAYNEQFF.

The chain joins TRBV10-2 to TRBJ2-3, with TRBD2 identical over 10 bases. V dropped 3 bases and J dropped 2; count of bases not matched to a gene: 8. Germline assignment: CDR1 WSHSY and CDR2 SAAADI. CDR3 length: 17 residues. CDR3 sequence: CASSDLTLAGDTDTQYF. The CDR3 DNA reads TGCGCCAGCAGTGACCTGACTCTAGCGGGGGACACAGATACGCAGTATTTT.

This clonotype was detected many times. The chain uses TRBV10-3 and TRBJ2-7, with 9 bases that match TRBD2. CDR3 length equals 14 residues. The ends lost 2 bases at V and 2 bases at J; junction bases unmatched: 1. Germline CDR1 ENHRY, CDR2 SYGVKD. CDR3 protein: CAISERTSAYEQYF. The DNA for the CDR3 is TGTGCCATCAGTGAGAGGACTAGCGCCTACGAGCAGTACTTC.

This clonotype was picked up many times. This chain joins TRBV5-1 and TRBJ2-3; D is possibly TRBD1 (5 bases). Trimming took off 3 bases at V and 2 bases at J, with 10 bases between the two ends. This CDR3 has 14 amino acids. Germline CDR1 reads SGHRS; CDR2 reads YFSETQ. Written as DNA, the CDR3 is TGCGCCAGCAGCTCTCGCAGGGCCACAGATACGCAGTATTTT. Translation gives CASSSRRATDTQYF.

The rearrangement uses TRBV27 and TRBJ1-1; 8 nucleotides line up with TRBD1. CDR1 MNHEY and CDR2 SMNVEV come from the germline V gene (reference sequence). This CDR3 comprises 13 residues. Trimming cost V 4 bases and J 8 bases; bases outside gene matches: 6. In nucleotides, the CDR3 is TGTGCCAGCAGTTCTAGGACAGGGCGGGAAGCTTTCTTT. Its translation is CASSSRTGREAFF.

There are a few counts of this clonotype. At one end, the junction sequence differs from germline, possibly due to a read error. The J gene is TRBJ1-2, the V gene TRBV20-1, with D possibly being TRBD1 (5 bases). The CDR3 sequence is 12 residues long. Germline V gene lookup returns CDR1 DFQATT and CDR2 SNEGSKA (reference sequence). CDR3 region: CSVRRPGHGYTF. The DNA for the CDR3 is TGCAGTGTTAGACGGCCAGGGCATGGCTACACCTTC.

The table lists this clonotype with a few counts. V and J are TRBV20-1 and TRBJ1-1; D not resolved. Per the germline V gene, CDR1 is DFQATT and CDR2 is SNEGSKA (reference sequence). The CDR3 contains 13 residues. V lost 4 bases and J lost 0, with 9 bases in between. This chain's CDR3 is CSATPGMNTEAFF. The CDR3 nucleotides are TGCAGTGCTACCCCCGGCATGAACACTGAAGCTTTCTTT.